This T cell receptor beta chain comes out of a study of breast tumors, draining lymph nodes, adjacent tissues. Overall study results and limits: Tumor repertoires ranked between lymph nodes and nontumor tissue in diversity, with V and J gene preferences. Luminal-like breast cancer showed significantly higher tumor–nontumor repertoire similarity than basal-like. Data fit most tumor T cells coming from lymph node, expanding in tumor.

TCRdb analysed the multiplex PCR reads with MiXCR anew, one entry per CDR3 protein. The sample lists approximately 170,000 distinct CDR3 sequences; roughly a third were seen once. The sample holds a few counts of this clonotype. No antigen is known for it. A much larger clone lies a single base off, so this may be a read error. Axillary draining lymph nodes of breast cancer patients supplied the node samples. The CDR3 spans 14 residues. Germline values: CDR1 LGHDT, CDR2 YNNKEL (reference sequence). The chain has TRBV3-1 and TRBJ1-2, with TRBD1 as a possible D gene (6 bases). The clonotype was recovered from a female donor with breast cancer. Some clones in this sample may be carry-over from other donors' samples. The sequenced material came from axillary lymph node tissue. The CDR3 spells CASNQVGGGDGYTF. Written as DNA, the CDR3 is TGTGCCAGCAACCAAGTAGGGGGGGGCGATGGCTACACCTTC.